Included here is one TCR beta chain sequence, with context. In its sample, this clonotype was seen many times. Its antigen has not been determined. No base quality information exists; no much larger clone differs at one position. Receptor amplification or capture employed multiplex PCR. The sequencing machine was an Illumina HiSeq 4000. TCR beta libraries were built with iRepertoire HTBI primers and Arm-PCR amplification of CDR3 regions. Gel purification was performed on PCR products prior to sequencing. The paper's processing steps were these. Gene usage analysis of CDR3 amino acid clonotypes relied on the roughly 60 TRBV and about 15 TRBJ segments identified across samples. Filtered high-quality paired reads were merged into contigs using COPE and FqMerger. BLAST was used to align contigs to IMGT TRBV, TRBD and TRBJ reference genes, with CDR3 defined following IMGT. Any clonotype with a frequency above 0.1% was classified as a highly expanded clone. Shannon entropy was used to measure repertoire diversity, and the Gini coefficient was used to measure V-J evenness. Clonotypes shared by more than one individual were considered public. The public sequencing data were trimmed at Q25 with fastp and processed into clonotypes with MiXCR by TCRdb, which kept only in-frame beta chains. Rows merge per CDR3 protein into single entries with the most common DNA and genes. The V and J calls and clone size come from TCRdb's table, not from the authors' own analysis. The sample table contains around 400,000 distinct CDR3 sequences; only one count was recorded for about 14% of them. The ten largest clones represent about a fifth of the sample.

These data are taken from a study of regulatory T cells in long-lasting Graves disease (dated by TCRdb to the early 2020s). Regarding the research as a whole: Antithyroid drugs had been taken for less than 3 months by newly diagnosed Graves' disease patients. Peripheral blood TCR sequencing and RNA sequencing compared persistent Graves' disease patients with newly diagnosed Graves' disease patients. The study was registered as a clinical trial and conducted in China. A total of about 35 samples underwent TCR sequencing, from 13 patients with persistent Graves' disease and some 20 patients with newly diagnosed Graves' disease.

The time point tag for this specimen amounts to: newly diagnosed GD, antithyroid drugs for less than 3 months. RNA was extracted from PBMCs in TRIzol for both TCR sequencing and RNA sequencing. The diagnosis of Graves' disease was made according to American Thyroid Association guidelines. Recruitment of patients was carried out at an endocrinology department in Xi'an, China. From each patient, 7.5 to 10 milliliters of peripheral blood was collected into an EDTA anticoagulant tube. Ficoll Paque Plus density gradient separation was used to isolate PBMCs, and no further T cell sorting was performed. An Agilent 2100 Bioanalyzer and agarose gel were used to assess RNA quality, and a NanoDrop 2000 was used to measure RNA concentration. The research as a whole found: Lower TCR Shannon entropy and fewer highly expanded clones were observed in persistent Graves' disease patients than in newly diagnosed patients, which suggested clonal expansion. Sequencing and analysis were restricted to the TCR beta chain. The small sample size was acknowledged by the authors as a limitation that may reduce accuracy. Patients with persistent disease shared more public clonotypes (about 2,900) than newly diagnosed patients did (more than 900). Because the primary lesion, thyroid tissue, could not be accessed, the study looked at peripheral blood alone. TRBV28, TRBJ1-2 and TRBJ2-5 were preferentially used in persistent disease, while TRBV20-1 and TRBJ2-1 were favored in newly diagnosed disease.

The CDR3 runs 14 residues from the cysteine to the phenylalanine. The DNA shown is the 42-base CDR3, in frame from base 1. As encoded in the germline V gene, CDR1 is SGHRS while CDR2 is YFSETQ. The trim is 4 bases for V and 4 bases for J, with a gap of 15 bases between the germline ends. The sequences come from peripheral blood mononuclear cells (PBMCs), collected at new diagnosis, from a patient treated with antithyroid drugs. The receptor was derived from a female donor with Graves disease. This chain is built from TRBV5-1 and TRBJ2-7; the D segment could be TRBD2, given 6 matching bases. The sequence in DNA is TGCGCCAGCAGCCAAAGACTAGACCCGTACGAGCAGTACTTC. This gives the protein CASSQRLDPYEQYF.